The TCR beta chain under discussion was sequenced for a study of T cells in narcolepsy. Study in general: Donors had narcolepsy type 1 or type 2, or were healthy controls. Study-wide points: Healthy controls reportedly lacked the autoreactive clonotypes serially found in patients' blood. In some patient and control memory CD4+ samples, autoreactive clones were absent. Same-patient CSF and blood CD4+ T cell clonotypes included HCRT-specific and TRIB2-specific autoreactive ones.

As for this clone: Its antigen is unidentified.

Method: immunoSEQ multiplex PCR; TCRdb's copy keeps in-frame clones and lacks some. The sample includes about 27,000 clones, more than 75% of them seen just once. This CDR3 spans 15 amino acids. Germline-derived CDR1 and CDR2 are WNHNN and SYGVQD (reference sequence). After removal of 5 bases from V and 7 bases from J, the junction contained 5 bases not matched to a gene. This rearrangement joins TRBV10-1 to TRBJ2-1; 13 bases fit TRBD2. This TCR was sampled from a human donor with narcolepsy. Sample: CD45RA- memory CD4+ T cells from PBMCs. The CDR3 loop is CASSRLAGGINEQFF. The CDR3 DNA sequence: TGCGCCAGCAGTCGACTAGCGGGGGGAATAAATGAGCAGTTCTTC.